This T cell receptor (beta chain) originates from a study of technical replicates of blood from a handful of donors. The repertoire was sequenced with immunoSEQ multiplex PCR; TCRdb's copy has only in-frame clones and lacks some. The sample lists about 79,000 clones; about 91% were seen once. Looked up from germline, CDR1 is MNHEY and CDR2 is SMNVEV (reference sequence). V was trimmed by 3 bases and J by 3 bases, leaving 12 bases between them. The CDR3 runs 14 residues. V usage is TRBV27 and J usage is TRBJ2-7, with D possibly TRBD1 on 6 matching bases. The sequencing input was T cells isolated from PBMCs. This clonotype was obtained from a human donor in good health. Some clones in this sample may be carry-over from other donors' samples. CDR3 in amino acids: CASSFGARGYEQYF. The CDR3 bases are TGTGCCAGCAGTTTTGGGGCCAGGGGCTACGAGCAGTACTTC.